This is a list of T cell receptor beta chains from one sample in a study of T cell responses to AZD1222 COVID-19 vaccine. TCRdb keeps only in-frame clones here, not all; method: immunoSEQ multiplex PCR. Altogether around 130,000 clones are present, over 85% being singletons, with the ten largest covering 0.85% to 0.95%. The starting material was peripheral blood, obtained on day 0 of AZD1222 vaccination. These receptors originate from an adult in good health. The conserved cysteine and the conserved F or W are not part of the CDR3 here. Fields, in order: V gene, J gene, CDR3 protein.

>TRBV28|TRBJ2-3
ASSLSRGGLTDTQY
>TRBV7-2|TRBJ2-3
ASSLGTGEETDTQY
>TRBV6-5|TRBJ1-1
ASSWGNRVNTEAF
>TRBV7-8|TRBJ1-1
ASKRGQGANTEAF
>TRBV7-9|TRBJ2-5
ASSLQGRMETQY
>TRBV5-1|TRBJ2-5
ASSFTLQGTGRAQY
>TRBV13|TRBJ1-1
ASSLRVGIETEAF
>TRBV11-3|TRBJ1-6
ASSSGQNSPLH
>TRBV5-5|TRBJ2-1
ASSFTDRARSYNEQF
>TRBV4-2|TRBJ2-1
ASSQDAGSAVEQF
>TRBV14|TRBJ2-3
ASSPGLAGGPTDTQY
>TRBV4-1|TRBJ1-1
ASSQDLRTLTEAF
>TRBV4-1|TRBJ2-5
ASSHPGTGLQETQY
>TRBV6-5|TRBJ2-2
ASSLSGGITGELF
>TRBV5-1|TRBJ2-3
ASSLEGVSTDTQY
>TRBV19|TRBJ2-5
ASSRGDRGQEETQY
>TRBV18|TRBJ1-1
ASSGGGLNTEAF
>TRBV6-5|TRBJ1-4
ASSYSRGFNEKLF
>TRBV9|TRBJ2-2
ASSAQGGRTGELF
>TRBV5-6|TRBJ2-4
ASSSGTENIQY
>TRBV19|TRBJ1-4
ASTRAGTPTNEKLF
>TRBV5-8|TRBJ1-2
ASSLWQAYGYT
>TRBV4-2|TRBJ2-1
ASSQDRNEQF
>TRBV7-9|TRBJ1-3
ASRLGQAVYSGNTIY
>TRBV30|TRBJ2-3
AWNEGGLPDTQY
>TRBV5-4|TRBJ2-5
ASSLVVGAETQY
>TRBV5-4|TRBJ1-1
ASSLDKHTEAF
>TRBV6-5|TRBJ2-1
ASRLATNNEQF
>TRBV11-2|TRBJ1-4
ASSPPAGEKLF